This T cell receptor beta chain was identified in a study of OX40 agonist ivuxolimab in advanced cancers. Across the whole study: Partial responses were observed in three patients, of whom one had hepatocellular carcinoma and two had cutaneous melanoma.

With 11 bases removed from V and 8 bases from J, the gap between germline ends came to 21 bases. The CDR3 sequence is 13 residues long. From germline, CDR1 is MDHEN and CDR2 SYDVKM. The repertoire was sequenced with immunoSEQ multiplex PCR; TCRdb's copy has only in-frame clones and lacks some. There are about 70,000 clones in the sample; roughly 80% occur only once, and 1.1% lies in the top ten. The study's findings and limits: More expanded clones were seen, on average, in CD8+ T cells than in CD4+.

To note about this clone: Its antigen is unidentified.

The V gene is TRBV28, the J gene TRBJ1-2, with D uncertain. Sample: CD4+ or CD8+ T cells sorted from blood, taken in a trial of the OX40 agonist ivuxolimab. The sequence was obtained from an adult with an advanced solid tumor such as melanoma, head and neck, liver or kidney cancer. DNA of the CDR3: TGTGCCGGTACTGAGGACCCTTCGGGGGGCTACACCTTC. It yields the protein CAGTEDPSGGYTF.